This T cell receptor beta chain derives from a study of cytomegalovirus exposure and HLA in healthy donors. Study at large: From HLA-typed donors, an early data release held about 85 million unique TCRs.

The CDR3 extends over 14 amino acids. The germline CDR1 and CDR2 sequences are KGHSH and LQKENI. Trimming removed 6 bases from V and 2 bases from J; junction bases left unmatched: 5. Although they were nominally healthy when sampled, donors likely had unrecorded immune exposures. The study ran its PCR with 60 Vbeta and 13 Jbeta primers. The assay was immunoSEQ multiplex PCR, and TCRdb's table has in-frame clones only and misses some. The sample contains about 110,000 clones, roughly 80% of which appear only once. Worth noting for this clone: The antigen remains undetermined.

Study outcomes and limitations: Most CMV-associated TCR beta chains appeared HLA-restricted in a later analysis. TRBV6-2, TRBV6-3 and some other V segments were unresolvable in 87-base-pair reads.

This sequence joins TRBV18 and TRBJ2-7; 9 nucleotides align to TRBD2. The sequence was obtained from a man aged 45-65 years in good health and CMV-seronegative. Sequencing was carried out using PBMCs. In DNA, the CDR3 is TGTGCCAGCTCGCTAGCGGGGCAGACCTACGAGCAGTACTTC. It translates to CASSLAGQTYEQYF.